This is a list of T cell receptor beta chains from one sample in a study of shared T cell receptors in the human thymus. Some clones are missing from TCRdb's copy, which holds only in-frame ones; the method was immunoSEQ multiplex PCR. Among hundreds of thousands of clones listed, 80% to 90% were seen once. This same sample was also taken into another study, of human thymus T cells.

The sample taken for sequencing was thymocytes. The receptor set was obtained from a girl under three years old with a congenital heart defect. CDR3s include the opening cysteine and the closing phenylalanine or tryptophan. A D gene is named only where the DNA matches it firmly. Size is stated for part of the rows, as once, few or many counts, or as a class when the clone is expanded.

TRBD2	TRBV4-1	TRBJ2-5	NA	CASSQDFASGGAQETQYF
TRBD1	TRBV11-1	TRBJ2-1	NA	CASSTRDRSYNEQFF
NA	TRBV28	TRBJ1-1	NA	CASSTYRDLNTEAFF
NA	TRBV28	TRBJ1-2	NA	CASSLAVGVKSYYGYTF
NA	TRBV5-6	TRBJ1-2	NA	CASSLGTDHGYTF
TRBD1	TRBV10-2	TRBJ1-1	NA	CASKLSGTVFEAFF
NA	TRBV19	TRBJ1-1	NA	CASMPRAAMNTEAFF
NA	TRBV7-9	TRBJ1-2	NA	CASSSHRTPLRGGGYGYTF
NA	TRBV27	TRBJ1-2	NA	CASSLRGVGDIQLYGYTF
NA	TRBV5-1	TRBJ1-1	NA	CASSIDRPNTEAFF
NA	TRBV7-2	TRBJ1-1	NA	CASGGGGTEAFF
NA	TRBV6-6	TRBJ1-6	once	CASMQMLNSPLHF
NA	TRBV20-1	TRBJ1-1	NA	CSAHQAFF
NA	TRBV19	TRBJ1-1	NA	CASTPGGYNTEAFF
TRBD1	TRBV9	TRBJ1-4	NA	CASSPTGGGEKLFF
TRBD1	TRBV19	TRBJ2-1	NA	CASSIDWVGTAFNEQFF
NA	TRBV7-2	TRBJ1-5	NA	CASSPQSGDGNQPQHF
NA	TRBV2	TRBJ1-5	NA	CASSGSGNSNQPQHF
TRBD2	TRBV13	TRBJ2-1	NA	CASSPYPTASGGANEQFF
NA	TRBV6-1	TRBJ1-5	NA	CASSEGTVGRHQPQHF
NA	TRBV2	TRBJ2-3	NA	CASSERPSWAPDTQYF
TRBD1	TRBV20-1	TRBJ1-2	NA	CSGETGYGYTF
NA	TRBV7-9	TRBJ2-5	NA	CASRLTTSLETQYF
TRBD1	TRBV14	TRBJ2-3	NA	CASSQRDRGRGVTDTQYF
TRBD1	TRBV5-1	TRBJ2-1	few	CASSDRGTYNEQFF
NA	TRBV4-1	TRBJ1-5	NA	CASSERGNQPQHF
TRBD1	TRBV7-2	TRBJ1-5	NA	CASSRLQGDLGQPQHF
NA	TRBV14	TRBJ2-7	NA	CASSQGRRGKTYEQYF